The 14 T cell receptor beta chains below come from one sample, sequenced in a study of shared clonotypes between healthy human individuals. The data were produced by immunoSEQ multiplex PCR, yet TCRdb's version contains in-frame clones alone and is incomplete. The sample consists of some 2.4 million clones, 80% to 95% of them appearing once. Sequenced sample: naive CD4+ T cells from PBMCs. Subset here: CD45RA+ positively selected. The receptor set was obtained from a man younger than 30 in good health. Some clones in this sample may be carry-over from other donors' samples.

V and J are TRBV29-1 and TRBJ1-2; a weak D match, TRBD1 (6 bases). CDR1 and CDR2 from the germline V gene are SQVTM and ANQGSEA. With 0 bases removed from V and 6 bases from J, the gap between germline ends came to 11 bases. The CDR3 runs to 13 residues. CDR3 region: CSVEEKTGDGYTF. The CDR3 DNA follows: TGCAGCGTTGAAGAGAAGACAGGAGATGGCTACACCTTC.

The rearrangement links TRBV28 to TRBJ2-5; D call uncertain. The CDR3 runs 15 residues. Germline CDR1 MDHEN, CDR2 SYDVKM. The ends were cut back, 6 bases at V and 1 base at J, with 15 bases in the middle. CDR3 protein: CASRARAAFQETQYF. The CDR3 region has the DNA TGTGCCAGCAGGGCTCGGGCAGCGTTCCAAGAGACCCAGTACTTC.

The rearrangement joins TRBV15 to TRBJ1-1, with 7 bases aligning to TRBD1. V was pared by 2 bases and J by 6 bases, with 9 bases of the junction left unmatched. CDR1 is LNHNV and CDR2 is YYDKDF in the germline V gene (reference sequence). This CDR3 has 15 amino acids. CDR3 residues: CATSRRQGFTAEAFF. CDR3 DNA: TGTGCCACCAGCAGAAGACAGGGCTTCACCGCTGAAGCTTTCTTT.

V usage is TRBV18 and J usage is TRBJ2-7; 9 bases fit TRBD1. CDR1 and CDR2 from the germline V gene are KGHSH and LQKENI. V trimming: 3 bases; J trimming: 2 bases; junction bases outside the gene matches: 5. The CDR3 extends over 15 amino acids. CDR3 nucleotide sequence: TGTGCCAGCTCACCTGGACAGGGGCTAGCCTACGAGCAGTACTTC. Translated, it gives CASSPGQGLAYEQYF.

This rearrangement joins TRBV29-1 to TRBJ2-2; D perhaps matches TRBD2 (5 bases). Germline V lookup: CDR1 SQVTM, CDR2 ANQGSEA. This CDR3 comprises 14 residues. Trimming removed 6 bases at V and 0 bases at J, with 11 bases between. CDR3: CSVSGGSNTGELFF. Here the CDR3 DNA reads TGCAGCGTCTCTGGCGGGTCGAACACCGGGGAGCTGTTTTTT.

The rearrangement links TRBV6-5 to TRBJ2-2; 7 bases line up with TRBD2. The V gene's germline CDR1 is MNHEY and CDR2 SVGAGI. V was pared by 9 bases and J by 4 bases, with 5 bases of the junction left unmatched. This CDR3 spans 13 amino acids. The CDR3 spells CASRGGVTGELFF. The CDR3 DNA reads TGTGCCAGTAGGGGAGGGGTCACCGGGGAGCTGTTTTTT.

V is TRBV28 and J is TRBJ2-7; 13 bases align to TRBD2. This CDR3 spans 16 amino acids. CDR1 MDHEN and CDR2 SYDVKM come from the germline V gene. The ends lost 7 bases at V and 3 bases at J; junction bases unmatched: 9. In DNA, the CDR3 is TGTGCCAGCATCGCCGGACTAGCGGGAGATCGCTACGAGCAGTACTTC. It codes for CASIAGLAGDRYEQYF.

The chain has TRBV27 and TRBJ2-7; weak D call: TRBD2 (5 bases). In germline, CDR1 is MNHEY, CDR2 SMNVEV (reference sequence). The CDR3 contains 17 residues. Trimming left V 6 bases short and J 1 base short, with 22 bases between. CDR3: CASSSPSRRVLSYEQYF. CDR3 coding DNA: TGTGCCAGCAGCTCCCCTTCGAGGCGGGTTCTGTCCTACGAGCAGTACTTC.

V and J are TRBV9 and TRBJ1-1; the D is unclear. The germline gives CDR1 SGDLS, CDR2 YYNGEE. The CDR3 totals 15 residues. V was shortened by 0 bases and J by 3 bases, with 12 bases between the two germline ends. CDR3 amino acids: CASSVVGFGDTEAFF. The CDR3 nucleotides are TGTGCCAGCAGCGTAGTTGGGTTTGGAGACACTGAAGCTTTCTTT.

The rearrangement joins TRBV10-3 to TRBJ2-3, with 10 bases aligning to TRBD2. The CDR3 length is 22 residues. V dropped 6 bases and J dropped 0; count of bases not matched to a gene: 24. Germline CDR1 ENHRY, CDR2 SYGVKD. CDR3 protein: CAIREHRDRTSGNIGSTDTQYF. CDR3 nucleotides: TGTGCCATCAGGGAACACAGGGATCGGACTAGCGGAAACATAGGGAGCACAGATACGCAGTATTTT.

The rearrangement links TRBV19 to TRBJ1-5, with D perhaps TRBD1 (5 bases). There are 16 residues in the CDR3. Germline CDR1 LNHDA, CDR2 SQIVND (reference sequence). V lost 4 bases and J lost 3, with 16 bases in between. CDR3 nucleotide sequence: TGTGCCAGTAGTACGCCGGACCGGGGACCCAATCAGCCCCAGCATTTT. Translated: CASSTPDRGPNQPQHF.

This clone came up once. CDR3 in DNA: TGTGCCAGTAGTATTCGGCAGCTCAGCGAAAAACTGTTTTTT. This translates into CASSIRQLSEKLFF. The V gene is TRBV19, the J gene TRBJ1-4; D uncertain. Germline V lookup: CDR1 LNHDA, CDR2 SQIVND (reference sequence). The CDR3 length is 14 residues. Trimming took 3 bases from V and 8 from J, leaving 13 bases between them.

A remark on this clone: Other DNA sequences in the sample encode the same CDR3. The gene calls are TRBV7-2 and TRBJ2-5; 9 bases line up with TRBD1. Germline loops: CDR1 SGHTA, CDR2 FQGNSA. V was pared by 5 bases and J by 5 bases, with 3 bases of the junction left unmatched. The CDR3 is 13 residues long. CDR3 bases: TGTGCCAGCAGCCTCGACAGGGGGGAGACCCAGTACTTC. Its translation: CASSLDRGETQYF. The full variable domain, its missing parts supplied by reference TRBV7-2 and TRBJ2-5, is GAGVSQSPSNKVTEKGKDVELRCDPISGHTALYWYRQSLGQGLEFLIYFQGNSAPDKSGLPSDRFSAERTGGSVSTLTIQRTQQEDSAVYLCASSLDRGETQYFGPGTRLLVL.

Concerning this clone itself: Other DNA sequences in this sample translate to the same CDR3. The chain uses TRBV6-5 and TRBJ1-5; D is unclear. CDR1 is MNHEY and CDR2 is SVGAGI in the germline V gene. This CDR3 comprises 13 residues. The V and J ends lost 0 bases and 4 bases respectively, with 4 bases between them. This CDR3 is CASSYSRNQPQHF. CDR3 bases: TGTGCCAGCAGTTACTCTCGGAATCAGCCCCAGCATTTT.